One sample yielded the 21 T cell receptor beta chains listed below, sequenced in a study of cytomegalovirus exposure and HLA in healthy donors. A multiplex PCR was run with 60 Vbeta primers and 13 Jbeta primers. TCRdb keeps only in-frame clones here, not all; method: immunoSEQ multiplex PCR. The sample yields approximately 220,000 clones, less than 80% seen once. The sample consisted of PBMCs. These receptors all stem from a girl aged 2 to 9 in good health and CMV-seronegative.

The CDR3, as DNA: TGTGCCAGCAGCGCAGTACCGTTACAGGCTAACTATGGCTACACCTTC. It codes for CASSAVPLQANYGYTF. The chain uses TRBV9 and TRBJ1-2; maybe TRBD1 (5 bases). Trimming left V 3 bases short and J 0 bases short, with 15 bases between. The CDR3 totals 16 residues. Per germline, CDR1 SGDLS and CDR2 YYNGEE.

This clone came up once. The chain links TRBV20-1 to TRBJ2-1; no firm D call. V was trimmed by 3 bases and J by 6 bases, leaving 3 bases between them. CDR1 DFQATT and CDR2 SNEGSKA come from the germline V gene (reference sequence). This CDR3 contains 10 residues. CDR3 sequence reads: CSASRNEQFF. CDR3 nucleotide sequence: TGCAGTGCTAGTCGCAATGAGCAGTTCTTC.

The rearrangement links TRBV5-4 to TRBJ2-3; maybe TRBD1 (6 bases). Germline CDR1 SGHNT, CDR2 YYREEE (reference sequence). Trimming stripped 3 bases from V and 1 base from J, with 15 bases between. The CDR3 is 16 amino acids. The CDR3 region has the DNA TGTGCCAGCAGCTGGGCCCCAGGGGATGGCACAGATACGCAGTATTTT. This encodes CASSWAPGDGTDTQYF.

The chain uses TRBV7-8 and TRBJ2-7; possibly TRBD2 for D (6 bases). The CDR3 sequence is 14 residues long. CDR1 is SGHVS and CDR2 is FQNEAQ in the germline V gene. V dropped 2 bases and J dropped 3 bases, with 11 bases sitting between them. CDR3 nucleotides: TGTGCCAGCAGCTTATATACGGGAGACTACGAGCAGTACTTC. It translates to CASSLYTGDYEQYF.

V is TRBV5-1 and J is TRBJ2-7; TRBD1 might be the D (6 bases). Per the germline V gene, CDR1 is SGHRS and CDR2 is YFSETQ. The ends were cut back, 6 bases at V and 3 bases at J, with 16 bases in the middle. This CDR3 has 14 amino acids. This CDR3 reads CASKSPGDLYEQYF. In nucleotides, the CDR3 is TGCGCCAGCAAATCCCCAGGGGATCTCTACGAGCAGTACTTC.

The chain is built from TRBV7-9 and TRBJ2-3, with D possibly TRBD2 on 7 matching bases. CDR3 length equals 17 residues. Deletions cut 5 bases from V and 1 base from J, with 19 bases between. CDR1 is SEHNR, CDR2 FQNEAQ, per germline (reference sequence). CDR3 sequence: CASSPIGGRGRTDTQYF. The CDR3 nucleotides read TGTGCCAGCAGCCCAATCGGGGGGCGGGGCCGCACAGATACGCAGTATTTT.

The genes are TRBV5-1 and TRBJ2-5, with D tentatively TRBD2 (7 bases). Per germline, CDR1 SGHRS and CDR2 YFSETQ. The CDR3 spans 16 residues. The V end lost 1 base, the J end lost 4 bases, and 17 bases lay between the germline ends. The CDR3 DNA follows: TGCGCCAGCAGCTTGACTCCGGTAGGGGGGGCAGAGACCCAGTACTTC. Protein sequence: CASSLTPVGGAETQYF.

The V gene is TRBV5-1, the J gene TRBJ2-1; D is uncertain. Per the germline V gene, CDR1 is SGHRS and CDR2 is YFSETQ. V lost 4 bases to trimming and J lost 0 bases, with 11 bases between them. CDR3 length: 15 amino acids. The CDR3 reads CASSATFSSYNEQFF. As DNA, the CDR3 is TGCGCCAGCAGCGCGACATTTTCCTCCTACAATGAGCAGTTCTTC.

The gene calls are TRBV7-2 and TRBJ1-4, with D possibly TRBD1 on 5 matching bases. The CDR3 has 14 amino acids. V lost 3 bases to trimming and J lost 5 bases, with 10 bases between them. Germline-derived CDR1 and CDR2 are SGHTA and FQGNSA. In DNA, the CDR3 is TGTGCCAGCAGCTTTTTCGGGGGGAATGAAAAACTGTTTTTT. Its protein product is CASSFFGGNEKLFF.

The chain recombines TRBV5-6 with TRBJ1-6, with a tentative D call TRBD1 (5 bases). Germline V CDR1 and CDR2: SGHDT, YYEEEE. Trimming pared 1 base from V and 6 bases from J, leaving 11 bases between. CDR3 length: 15 amino acids. The CDR3 DNA reads as TGTGCCAGCAGCTTGAGGGGTGGTGGTAATTCACCCCTCCACTTT. This gives the protein CASSLRGGGNSPLHF.

The genes are TRBV27 and TRBJ1-1; possibly TRBD1 for D (5 bases). Trimming removed 4 bases from V and 6 bases from J, with 9 bases in between. The CDR3 is 12 amino acids. CDR1 is MNHEY and CDR2 is SMNVEV in the germline V gene (reference sequence). CDR3 coding DNA: TGTGCCAGCAGTTCCCAGGGTGCTGAAGCTTTCTTT. It specifies CASSSQGAEAFF.

In its sample, this clone was seen once. The J gene is TRBJ1-2, the V gene TRBV10-3; 9 bases are a match to TRBD1. CDR1 ENHRY and CDR2 SYGVKD come from the germline V gene. The CDR3 consists of 16 residues. V lost 6 bases, J lost 4 bases, and 12 bases stayed unmatched. This CDR3 reads CAISQPTGGFIYGYTF. The CDR3 coding sequence is TGTGCCATCAGCCAGCCGACAGGGGGGTTCATCTATGGCTACACCTTC.

The J gene is TRBJ2-2, the V gene TRBV5-6; 7 bases align to TRBD2. This CDR3 is built from 16 residues. CDR1 is SGHDT and CDR2 is YYEEEE in the germline V gene. Trimming removed 4 bases from V and 2 bases from J; junction bases left unmatched: 8. The CDR3 coding sequence is TGTGCCAGCAGCACGGCAGGGACTACAAACACCGGGGAGCTGTTTTTT. This codes for CASSTAGTTNTGELFF. The full variable domain, in which reference TRBV5-6 and TRBJ2-2 provide the parts outside the CDR3, is DAGVTQSPTHLIKTRGQQVTLRCSPKSGHDTVSWYQQALGQGPQFIFQYYEEEERQRGNFPDRFSGHQFPNYSSELNVNALLLGDSALYLCASSTAGTTNTGELFFGEGSRLTVL.

This chain links TRBV12-5 with TRBJ1-5; D is ambiguous. The CDR3 sequence is 16 residues long. The germline V gene has CDR1 LGHNT and CDR2 FRNRAP. V was trimmed by 2 bases and J by 2 bases, leaving 13 bases between them. The CDR3 reads CASGLFEGEGNQPQHF. CDR3 sequence (DNA): TGTGCTAGTGGTTTGTTCGAAGGTGAGGGCAATCAGCCCCAGCATTTT.

This chain joins TRBV6-5 and TRBJ2-5; TRBD2 matches at 11 bases. The assigned J gene may be wrong: the sequence end matches TRBJ2-7 better. The germline V gene has CDR1 MNHEY and CDR2 SVGAGI. The CDR3 spans 16 residues. The CDR3 reads CASSYSQLAGAYEQYF. The CDR3 DNA reads TGTGCCAGCAGTTACTCACAACTAGCGGGGGCCTACGAGCAGTACTTC.

This chain joins TRBV19 and TRBJ1-2; D not resolved. Germline V CDR1 and CDR2: LNHDA, SQIVND (reference sequence). The CDR3 contains 12 residues. V dropped 9 bases and J dropped 3 bases, with 11 bases sitting between them. CDR3: CASTGIYYGYTF. Here the CDR3 DNA reads TGTGCCAGCACCGGGATTTACTATGGCTACACCTTC.

The chain carries TRBV12-5 and TRBJ2-1; weak D call: TRBD2 (6 bases). Germline V gene sequence: CDR1 LGHNT, CDR2 FRNRAP. The CDR3 consists of 18 residues. Trimming removed 2 bases at V and 9 bases at J, with 26 bases between. The CDR3 sequence is CASGLTPPAPGEWGEQFF. Written as DNA, the CDR3 is TGTGCTAGTGGTTTGACTCCCCCCGCTCCGGGAGAATGGGGTGAGCAGTTCTTC.

This chain connects TRBV10-3 to TRBJ1-5; TRBD1 aligns across 8 bases. Looked up from germline, CDR1 is ENHRY and CDR2 is SYGVKD. The CDR3 is made up of 15 amino acids. J was trimmed by 0 bases and V by 6 bases; bases with no gene match: 4. The CDR3 sequence: CAISMTGDSNQPQHF. In DNA form, the CDR3 reads TGTGCCATCAGCATGACAGGGGATAGCAATCAGCCCCAGCATTTT.

The chain employs TRBV5-6 and TRBJ1-5, with 7 positions matching TRBD1. CDR1 is SGHDT and CDR2 is YYEEEE in the germline V gene. With 4 bases clipped from V and 2 bases from J, the junction kept 3 bases outside the gene matches. The CDR3 runs to 14 residues. The CDR3 bases are TGTGCCAGCAGCGACAGGGTGGGCAATCAGCCCCAGCATTTT. This codes for CASSDRVGNQPQHF.

The rearrangement joins TRBV13 to TRBJ1-2; TRBD1 is a possible D gene (5 bases). The CDR3 extends over 13 amino acids. The V and J ends lost 0 bases and 3 bases respectively, with 5 bases between them. CDR1 and CDR2 from the germline V gene are PRHDT and FYEKMQ (reference sequence). The CDR3 loop is CASSLGRDYGYTF. The CDR3 DNA is TGTGCCAGCAGCTTAGGCAGGGACTATGGCTACACCTTC.

The table lists this clone with a few counts. The chain joins TRBV28 to TRBJ1-5; D is undetermined. V was cut by 7 bases and J by 0 bases, with 13 bases left in between. This CDR3 is built from 15 residues. Germline CDR1 MDHEN, CDR2 SYDVKM. The CDR3 DNA is TGTGCCAGCATGATTGGCGGCAGTAGCAATCAGCCCCAGCATTTT. Translation: CASMIGGSSNQPQHF.